These 20 T cell receptor beta chains share one sample of origin, sequenced in a study of blood T cell repertoires in COVID-19. Data came from immunoSEQ multiplex PCR; TCRdb stores just in-frame clones and leaves some out. Of tens of thousands of clones detected, about 81% appear once; the ten largest clones hold 9.2%. The sequencing input was peripheral blood. These receptors were taken from a human donor in a cohort sampled during active COVID-19.

The V and J genes are TRBV7-9 and TRBJ2-3, with D perhaps matching TRBD2 (6 bases). Germline values: CDR1 SEHNR, CDR2 FQNEAQ (reference sequence). The V end was cut by 7 bases, the J end by 7 bases, with 21 bases between. This CDR3 region has 15 residues. The CDR3 DNA sequence: TGTGCCAGCACCAGAGGGGATTCCGGGAGTAATACGCAGTATTTT. Translating it yields CASTRGDSGSNTQYF.

This clone was observed a handful of times. The chain joins TRBV4-2 to TRBJ2-1, with D possibly TRBD2 on 7 matching bases. The CDR3 contains 17 residues. V dropped 4 bases and J dropped 0 bases, with 16 bases sitting between them. Germline CDR1 LGHNA, CDR2 YNFKEQ. The CDR3 here is CASSRRGRASSYNEQFF. CDR3 nucleotides: TGTGCCAGCAGCCGGCGGGGGCGCGCGAGCTCCTACAATGAGCAGTTCTTC.

The chain carries TRBV28 and TRBJ2-5; 7 nucleotides agree with TRBD1. The germline V gene has CDR1 MDHEN and CDR2 SYDVKM. V dropped 3 bases and J dropped 0; count of bases not matched to a gene: 4. The CDR3 runs 15 residues. The CDR3 nucleotides are TGTGCCAGCAGTTTCGAGGGACAGCACCAAGAGACCCAGTACTTC. Translating gives CASSFEGQHQETQYF.

In its sample, this clone is medium-sized. This specimen includes other DNA sequences encoding the same CDR3. The rearrangement links TRBV7-2 to TRBJ1-3; 7 bases line up with TRBD1. Germline V gene lookup returns CDR1 SGHTA and CDR2 FQGNSA. The CDR3 contains 15 residues. The J segment lost 0 bases and the V segment lost 2 bases, leaving 1 base of the junction unmatched. Written as DNA, the CDR3 is TGTGCCAGCAGCTTAAGACAGGGCTCTGGAAACACCATATATTTT. Its protein is CASSLRQGSGNTIYF.

The rearrangement joins TRBV28 to TRBJ2-7; perhaps TRBD1 as D (6 bases). Germline V gene sequence: CDR1 MDHEN, CDR2 SYDVKM. V was pared by 8 bases and J by 6 bases, with 17 bases between. CDR3 size: 13 residues. This CDR3 reads CASHPGTMGEQYF. The CDR3 nucleotides are TGTGCCAGCCATCCCGGGACAATGGGCGAGCAGTACTTC. The variable domain in full, with the rest retrieved from reference TRBV28 and TRBJ2-7, is DVKVTQSSRYLVKRTGEKVFLECVQDMDHENMFWYRQDPGLGLRLIYFSYDVKMKEKGDIPEGYSVSREKKERFSLILESASTNQTSMYLCASHPGTMGEQYFGPGTRLTVT.

The V call is TRBV25-1, the J call TRBJ2-1, with 7 bases identical to TRBD2. V was pared by 3 bases and J by 0 bases, with 8 bases of the junction left unmatched. Germline-derived CDR1 and CDR2 are MGHDK and SYGVNS. The CDR3 is 17 amino acids. The CDR3 DNA reads TGTGCCAGCAGTGAGTTGTCTAGCGGCAGCTCCTACAATGAGCAGTTCTTC. This encodes CASSELSSGSSYNEQFF.

This sequence joins TRBV28 and TRBJ2-1; TRBD2 matches at 11 bases. This CDR3 has 16 residues. V was pared by 5 bases and J by 4 bases, with 7 bases of the junction left unmatched. CDR1 MDHEN and CDR2 SYDVKM come from the germline V gene. The CDR3 loop is CASSIRTSGSYNEQFF. The CDR3 DNA follows: TGTGCCAGCAGTATCCGGACTAGCGGGTCATACAATGAGCAGTTCTTC.

This clone showed up just a few times. The chain combines TRBV29-1 with TRBJ2-2; TRBD1 matches at 7 bases. In germline, CDR1 is SQVTM, CDR2 ANQGSEA. With 6 bases clipped from V and 7 bases from J, the junction kept 5 bases outside the gene matches. The CDR3 totals 12 residues. CDR3 in DNA: TGCAGCGTCGACAGGGATGGCGGGGAGCTGTTTTTT. It yields the protein CSVDRDGGELFF.

This chain uses TRBV11-2 with TRBJ2-1; the match to TRBD1 covers 8 bases. CDR3 length equals 15 residues. CDR1 SGHAT and CDR2 FQNNGV come from the germline V gene. J was trimmed by 7 bases and V by 4 bases; bases with no gene match: 9. The CDR3 sequence: CASSSTRHRGNEQFF. CDR3 nucleotides: TGTGCCAGCAGCTCAACTCGACACAGGGGGAATGAGCAGTTCTTC.

The gene calls are TRBV6-6 and TRBJ2-3; 7 bases align to TRBD1. The CDR3 has 21 residues. The V and J ends lost 6 bases and 2 bases, in that order; junction bases with no gene match: 26. Germline V lookup: CDR1 MNHNY, CDR2 SVGAGI (reference sequence). The CDR3 here is CASSVARGRVRPRSITDTQYF. CDR3 bases: TGTGCCAGCAGCGTCGCGAGGGGGCGTGTACGACCTCGATCCATCACAGATACGCAGTATTTT.

V gene TRBV2 combines with J gene TRBJ2-5; D may be TRBD1 (6 bases). In germline, CDR1 is SNHLY, CDR2 FYNNEI. The CDR3 spans 16 residues. The V end was cut by 10 bases, the J end by 2 bases, with 23 bases between. The DNA of the CDR3 is TGTGCCACCCTTAAAGGGGGAGCGGTAAAACAAGAGACCCAGTACTTC. As protein: CATLKGGAVKQETQYF. Complete variable domain (other parts from reference TRBV2 and TRBJ2-5): EPEVTQTPSHQVTQMGQEVILRCVPISNHLYFYWYRQILGQKVEFLVSFYNNEISEKSEIFDDQFSVERPDGSNFTLKIRSTKLEDSAMYFCATLKGGAVKQETQYFGPGTRLLVL.

This clone appeared once. Here the CDR3 DNA reads TGTGCCAGCAGTTCCGGCGGTTACGAGCAGTACTTC. Its translation: CASSSGGYEQYF. V is TRBV6-6 and J is TRBJ2-7; D is unresolved. Germline V CDR1 and CDR2: MNHNY, SVGAGI (reference sequence). V lost 4 bases to trimming and J lost 4 bases, with 8 bases between them. This CDR3 comprises 12 residues.

The genes are TRBV6-5 and TRBJ2-7; 7 bases are a match to TRBD2. Germline-derived CDR1 and CDR2 are MNHEY and SVGAGI. V shed 8 bases, J shed 3 bases, and the junction held 7 bases outside the gene matches. This CDR3 has 13 residues. The CDR3 is CASGQGGSYEQYF. The CDR3 DNA sequence: TGTGCCAGCGGCCAGGGCGGGAGCTACGAGCAGTACTTC.

This clone appeared once. This chain uses TRBV15 with TRBJ2-3, with D possibly TRBD2 on 5 matching bases. Trimming took off 3 bases at V and 0 bases at J, with 10 bases between the two ends. In germline, CDR1 is LNHNV, CDR2 YYDKDF (reference sequence). This CDR3 comprises 15 residues. The CDR3 bases are TGTGCCACCAGCAGTCGGACGGGGAGCACAGATACGCAGTATTTT. It encodes CATSSRTGSTDTQYF.

The V and J genes are TRBV7-2 and TRBJ1-1; D is unresolved. Trimming took off 5 bases at V and 8 bases at J, with 12 bases between the two ends. CDR3 length: 12 residues. Germline values: CDR1 SGHTA, CDR2 FQGNSA. The DNA of the CDR3 is TGTGCCAGCAGCCGGGTCTCCCCAGAAGCTTTCTTT. Protein: CASSRVSPEAFF.

The rearrangement uses TRBV19 and TRBJ2-1; tentative D call: TRBD2 (5 bases). The CDR3 has 18 residues. Per germline, CDR1 LNHDA and CDR2 SQIVND (reference sequence). The V end lost 4 bases, the J end lost 0 bases, and 19 bases lay between the germline ends. CDR3 region: CASSTSDQAAISYNEQFF. DNA of the CDR3: TGTGCCAGTAGTACATCTGACCAAGCGGCCATCTCCTACAATGAGCAGTTCTTC.

The CDR3 loop reads CASSFAGRGSRDYGYTF. CDR3 DNA sequence: TGTGCCAGCAGTTTCGCCGGCAGGGGGAGTCGGGACTATGGCTACACCTTC. This chain connects TRBV28 to TRBJ1-2; 7 bases are shared with TRBD1. This CDR3 comprises 17 residues. Germline-derived CDR1 and CDR2 are MDHEN and SYDVKM. J was trimmed by 3 bases and V by 3 bases; bases with no gene match: 13.

The chain carries TRBV11-3 and TRBJ1-2, with D uncertain. V gave up 3 bases and J gave up 6 bases, with 20 bases separating them. The CDR3 runs 16 residues. Germline loops: CDR1 SGHNT, CDR2 YENEEA. DNA for the CDR3: TGTGCCAGCAGCTTTGAAAGTTTAAGCGTAGATGATGGCTACACCTTC. Protein: CASSFESLSVDDGYTF.

The chain links TRBV28 to TRBJ2-1, with 12 nucleotides matching TRBD1. CDR3 length: 15 residues. The J segment lost 9 bases and the V segment lost 7 bases, leaving 10 bases of the junction unmatched. CDR1 and CDR2 (germline): MDHEN, SYDVKM. This CDR3 is CASTWGDRGRIEQFF. In DNA form, the CDR3 reads TGTGCCAGCACCTGGGGGGACAGGGGGCGTATTGAGCAGTTCTTC.

This chain joins TRBV19 and TRBJ1-5, with a weak D call TRBD1 (6 bases). Germline CDR1 is LNHDA and CDR2 is SQIVND (reference sequence). This CDR3 contains 13 residues. The ends were cut back, 5 bases at V and 6 bases at J, with 11 bases in the middle. The CDR3: CASSRGGRQPQHF. The CDR3 DNA reads as TGTGCCAGTAGTCGCGGGGGGCGTCAGCCCCAGCATTTT. Looking up the rest from reference TRBV19 and TRBJ1-5 gives the full variable domain: DGGITQSPKYLFRKEGQNVTLSCEQNLNHDAMYWYRQDPGQGLRLIYYSQIVNDFQKGDIAEGYSVSREKKESFPLTVTSAQKNPTAFYLCASSRGGRQPQHFGDGTRLSIL.